This is a list of T cell receptor beta chains from one sample in a study of T cells in Graves' hyperthyroidism and ophthalmopathy. One entry per CDR3 protein, called by TCRdb with MiXCR from the multiplex PCR reads. This table holds 350,000 to 400,000 distinct CDR3 sequences, around 20% found once. Sequencing input: blood. The source is a man younger than 35 with Graves' ophthalmopathy. The CDR3 runs from the conserved cysteine through the conserved F or W. D genes are given only for firm matches. For some rows the clone size is stated as once, few or many, or as a class when expanded; others skip it.

>-|TRBV5-1|-|TRBJ2-1
CASSLARLGDSFRENGQFF
TGCGCCAGCAGCTTGGCTAGGTTGGGGGACTCTTTCCGGGAGAATGGGCAGTTCTTC
>-|TRBV6-2/TRBV6-3|many|TRBJ2-1
CASSYGQAAYNEQFF
TGTGCCAGCAGTTACGGGCAGGCCGCCTACAATGAGCAGTTCTTC
>-|TRBV5-5|many|TRBJ2-2
CASSNGQAKTGELFF
TGTGCCAGCAGCAACGGGCAGGCGAAAACCGGGGAGCTGTTTTTT
>-|TRBV4-1|-|TRBJ1-2
CASSQEGLGPRSGYTF
TGCGCCAGCAGCCAAGAAGGTTTAGGGCCGCGGAGTGGCTACACCTTC
>TRBD1|TRBV20-1|-|TRBJ2-2
CSARGGTGGFQTGELFF
TGCAGTGCTAGAGGGGGGACAGGGGGCTTTCAAACCGGGGAGCTGTTTTTT
>TRBD1|TRBV5-1|-|TRBJ2-2
CASSPGQVSAGELFF
TGCGCCAGCAGCCCTGGACAGGTTTCGGCCGGGGAGCTGTTTTTT
>-|TRBV25-1|-|TRBJ1-2
CASSDRVRGDYGYTF
TGTGCCAGCAGTGATCGTGTCAGGGGTGACTATGGCTACACCTTC
>TRBD1|TRBV6-5|many|TRBJ2-7
CASSYSRGQGSYEQYF
TGTGCCAGCAGTTACTCTAGGGGACAGGGCTCCTACGAGCAGTACTTC
>-|TRBV4-2|few|TRBJ2-3
CASSQDWRQGISTDTQYF
TGTGCCAGCAGCCAAGATTGGCGGCAGGGTATCTCCACAGATACGCAGTATTTT
>TRBD2|TRBV20-1|-|TRBJ2-5
CSARDPTSGDQETQYF
TGCAGTGCTAGAGACCCGACTAGCGGGGACCAAGAGACCCAGTACTTC
>TRBD2|TRBV11-2|many|TRBJ2-2
CASSFTSAVTGELFF
TGTGCCAGCAGCTTTACTAGCGCAGTCACCGGGGAGCTGTTTTTT
>TRBD1|TRBV12-3/TRBV12-4|few|TRBJ1-3
CASSQTGSGNTIYF
TGTGCCAGCAGCCAGACAGGGTCGGGAAACACCATATATTTT
>-|TRBV24-1|few|TRBJ1-5
CATSDPNGQYSNQPQHF
TGTGCCACCAGTGATCCAAATGGACAGTATAGCAATCAGCCCCAGCATTTT
>TRBD1|TRBV3-1|many|TRBJ1-2
CASSQGRQGRSGYTF
TGTGCCAGCAGCCAAGGCCGACAGGGGAGGTCGGGCTACACCTTC
>TRBD2|TRBV20-1|-|TRBJ2-3
CSASLTSGDDTQYF
TGCAGTGCTAGTCTAACTAGCGGGGATGATACGCAGTATTTT
>TRBD2|TRBV7-3|-|TRBJ2-3
CASSRAGIWTDTQYF
TGTGCCAGCAGTCGAGCGGGGATTTGGACAGATACGCAGTATTTT
>-|TRBV14|few|TRBJ1-1
CASSQLLGIEAFF
TGTGCCAGCAGCCAACTGTTAGGGATTGAAGCTTTCTTT
>-|TRBV20-1|few|TRBJ2-7
CSARRGFTYEQYF
TGCAGTGCGAGAAGGGGGTTTACCTACGAGCAGTACTTC
>TRBD1|TRBV20-1|many|TRBJ2-2
CSASVGGLNTGELFF
TGCAGTGCCTCTGTAGGGGGCCTCAACACCGGGGAGCTGTTTTTT
>-|TRBV4-3|-|TRBJ2-5
CASSQELISTETQYF
TGCGCCAGCAGCCAAGAACTCATCAGCACGGAGACCCAGTACTTC
>-|TRBV20-1|many|TRBJ2-7
CSAPPAGETYEQYF
TGCAGTGCCCCCCCAGCAGGGGAAACCTACGAGCAGTACTTC
>-|TRBV11-3|-|TRBJ2-7
CASSREVVQYF
TGTGCCAGCAGCCGTGAGGTAGTGCAGTACTTC
>TRBD1|TRBV15|-|TRBJ2-3
CAIGDRGMSDTQYF
TGTGCCATAGGGGACAGGGGAATGTCAGATACGCAGTATTTT
>-|TRBV28|many|TRBJ1-2
CASSPAVGYTF
TGTGCCAGCAGTCCGGCGGTTGGCTACACCTTC
>-|TRBV18|-|TRBJ2-5
CASSPPGASETQYF
TGTGCCAGCTCACCACCAGGAGCGTCGGAGACCCAGTACTTC
>-|TRBV29-1|-|TRBJ2-7
CSPHGCQGPYEQYF
TGCAGCCCTCATGGCTGTCAGGGGCCCTACGAGCAGTACTTC
>-|TRBV24-1|few|TRBJ2-7
CATSDRPGTAFYEQYF
TGTGCCACCAGTGACCGACCCGGGACGGCCTTCTACGAGCAGTACTTC
>-|TRBV2|many|TRBJ2-3
CASSKVGGGTTDTQYF
TGTGCCAGCAGTAAGGTGGGTGGCGGGACTACAGATACGCAGTATTTT
>-|TRBV20-1|few|TRBJ2-7
CSGSTGSYEQYF
TGCAGTGGATCTACCGGCTCCTACGAGCAGTACTTC
>-|TRBV18|many|TRBJ1-1
CASSPSTETEAFF
TGTGCCAGCTCACCTTCGACAGAAACTGAAGCTTTCTTT
>-|TRBV24-1|-|TRBJ1-2
CATDLPSYGYTF
TGTGCCACCGACCTGCCAAGCTATGGCTACACCTTC
>-|TRBV18|many|TRBJ1-1
CASSVGGANTEAFF
TGTGCCAGCTCAGTTGGAGGGGCGAACACTGAAGCTTTCTTT
>-|TRBV3-1|few|TRBJ2-7
CASSRAPPGQSSGEQYF
TGTGCCAGCAGCCGAGCCCCCCCGGGACAATCCTCTGGTGAGCAGTACTTC
>TRBD2|TRBV27|many|TRBJ2-7
CASSLSVPGGGYEQYF
TGTGCCAGCAGTTTATCAGTCCCGGGGGGAGGTTACGAGCAGTACTTC
>TRBD2|TRBV12-3/TRBV12-4|many|TRBJ2-3
CASSVGRVVGTDTQYF
TGTGCCAGCAGCGTAGGGAGGGTTGTGGGGACAGATACGCAGTATTTT
>TRBD2|TRBV18|few|TRBJ2-1
CASSPEAGGNEQFF
TGTGCCAGCTCACCAGAGGCGGGGGGCAATGAGCAGTTCTTC
>-|TRBV14|few|TRBJ1-5
CASRGKNDQPQHF
TGTGCCAGCAGAGGGAAAAACGATCAGCCCCAGCATTTT